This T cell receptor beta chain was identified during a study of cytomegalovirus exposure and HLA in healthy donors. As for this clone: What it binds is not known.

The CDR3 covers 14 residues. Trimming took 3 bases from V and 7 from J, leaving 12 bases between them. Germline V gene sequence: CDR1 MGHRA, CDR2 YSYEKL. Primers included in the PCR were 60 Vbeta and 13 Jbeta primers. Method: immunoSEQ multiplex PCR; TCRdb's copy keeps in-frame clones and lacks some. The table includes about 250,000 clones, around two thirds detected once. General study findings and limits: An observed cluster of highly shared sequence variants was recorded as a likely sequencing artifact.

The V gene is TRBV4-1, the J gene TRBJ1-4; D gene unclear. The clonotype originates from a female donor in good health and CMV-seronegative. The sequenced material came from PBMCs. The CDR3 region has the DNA TGCGCCAGCAGCCACACTATGAATGGTGAAAAACTGTTTTTT. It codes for CASSHTMNGEKLFF.